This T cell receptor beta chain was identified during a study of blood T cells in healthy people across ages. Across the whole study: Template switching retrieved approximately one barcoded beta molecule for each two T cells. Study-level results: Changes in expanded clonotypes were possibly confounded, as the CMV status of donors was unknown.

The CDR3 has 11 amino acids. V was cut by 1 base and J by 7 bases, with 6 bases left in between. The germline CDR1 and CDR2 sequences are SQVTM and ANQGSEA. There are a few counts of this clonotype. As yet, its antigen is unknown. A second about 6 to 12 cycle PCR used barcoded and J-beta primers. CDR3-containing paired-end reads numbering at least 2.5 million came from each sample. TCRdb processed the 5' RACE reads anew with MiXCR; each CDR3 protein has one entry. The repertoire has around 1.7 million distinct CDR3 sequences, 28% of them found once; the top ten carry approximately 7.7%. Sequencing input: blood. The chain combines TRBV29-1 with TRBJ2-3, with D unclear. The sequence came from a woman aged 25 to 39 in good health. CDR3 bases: TGCAGCGTTGAAGGGGTCCATACGCAGTATTTT. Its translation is CSVEGVHTQYF.